This entry features one T cell receptor beta chain sequence. This sample is drawn from a study of blood T cell repertoires in COVID-19. This CDR3 contains 15 residues. Germline assignment: CDR1 MDHEN and CDR2 SYDVKM. V trimming: 4 bases; J trimming: 3 bases; junction bases outside the gene matches: 5. The data were produced by immunoSEQ multiplex PCR, yet TCRdb's version contains in-frame clones alone and is incomplete. The sample lists hundreds of thousands of clones; around nine tenths were seen once. Sequencing was carried out using peripheral blood. The chain uses TRBV28 and TRBJ2-3; 9 positions agree with TRBD1. The receptor comes from a man aged 18 to 30 with active or convalescent COVID-19. The CDR3 DNA reads as TGTGCCAGCAGTTCACAGGGGGCGCGTACAGATACGCAGTATTTT. This codes for CASSSQGARTDTQYF.